Each of the 9 T cell receptor beta chains below was sequenced from the same sample in a study of shared clonotypes between healthy human individuals. Positively selected for CCR7, the CD45RO-negative cells used as naive CD8 cells excluded terminally differentiated effector memory CD45RA+ cells. Measured with immunoSEQ multiplex PCR; TCRdb has only the in-frame clones, and not every one. The sample lists around 2.1 million clones; 93% were seen once. The sample comprised naive CD8+ T cells from PBMCs. The origin of the receptors is a man younger than 35 in good health. Some clones in this sample may be carry-over from other donors' samples.

The chain joins TRBV30 to TRBJ2-5; D is perhaps TRBD2 (5 bases). The J call may be mistaken, given a closer DNA end match to TRBJ2-7. This CDR3 spans 14 amino acids. Germline-derived CDR1 and CDR2 are GTSNPN and SVGIG (reference sequence). The DNA of the CDR3 is TGTGCCTGGAGTCCCAAGGACTTCTCCTACGAGCAGTACTTC. Amino acid sequence: CAWSPKDFSYEQYF.

This clone was detected a few times. This sequence joins TRBV9 and TRBJ1-2; no firm D call. The CDR3 length is 12 residues. The V gene's germline CDR1 is SGDLS and CDR2 YYNGEE. Trimming stripped 6 bases from V and 1 base from J, with 7 bases between. The CDR3: CASTGDNYGYTF. In nucleotides, the CDR3 is TGTGCCAGCACCGGAGATAACTATGGCTACACCTTC.

The chain links TRBV4-3 to TRBJ2-3; 8 positions agree with TRBD1. The V and J ends lost 3 bases and 7 bases, in that order; junction bases with no gene match: 9. The germline gives CDR1 LGHNA, CDR2 YSLEER. The CDR3 spans 15 residues. CDR3 sequence: CASSHGTGQGNTQYF. CDR3 nucleotide sequence: TGCGCCAGCAGCCACGGGACAGGCCAAGGGAATACGCAGTATTTT.

The chain is built from TRBV11-2 and TRBJ2-7, with 11 positions matching TRBD2. Germline V gene sequence: CDR1 SGHAT, CDR2 FQNNGV. CDR3 length: 14 residues. V trimming: 4 bases; J trimming: 4 bases; junction bases outside the gene matches: 3. CDR3 in amino acids: CASSSRLAGYEQYF. Written as DNA, the CDR3 is TGTGCCAGCAGCTCAAGACTAGCGGGGTACGAGCAGTACTTC. Filled out from reference TRBV11-2 and TRBJ2-7, the complete variable domain reads EAGVAQSPRYKIIEKRQSVAFWCNPISGHATLYWYQQILGQGPKLLIQFQNNGVVDDSQLPKDRFSAERLKGVDSTLKIQPAKLEDSAVYLCASSSRLAGYEQYFGPGTRLTVT.

The rearrangement joins TRBV14 to TRBJ2-2; unclear D gene. CDR1 SGHDN and CDR2 FVKESK come from the germline V gene. The CDR3 loop spans 13 amino acids. Trimming shortened V by 4 bases and J by 4 bases, and 7 bases separated the two germline ends. CDR3 residues: CASSLFPTGELFF. The CDR3 coding sequence is TGTGCCAGCAGCCTATTCCCCACCGGGGAGCTGTTTTTT.

The chain couples TRBV9 to TRBJ1-4; the D is unclear. CDR3 length equals 15 residues. Germline V CDR1 and CDR2: SGDLS, YYNGEE. Trimming shortened V by 0 bases and J by 3 bases, and 9 bases separated the two germline ends. The CDR3 bases are TGTGCCAGCAGCGTAGGAGCGGACCCTAATGAAAAACTGTTTTTT. This gives the protein CASSVGADPNEKLFF.

The chain is built from TRBV6-5 and TRBJ2-7; 7 nucleotides align to TRBD1. The CDR3 loop spans 15 amino acids. The V gene end was trimmed by 1 base and the J gene end by 2 bases; junction bases not matched to a gene: 5. Per germline, CDR1 MNHEY and CDR2 SVGAGI. CDR3 region: CASSYFGTETYEQYF. CDR3 DNA sequence: TGTGCCAGCAGTTACTTTGGGACAGAGACCTACGAGCAGTACTTC.

V and J are TRBV19 and TRBJ1-3; D is uncertain. Germline V gene lookup returns CDR1 LNHDA and CDR2 SQIVND (reference sequence). The V end was cut by 4 bases, the J end by 0 bases, with 7 bases between. The CDR3 consists of 14 residues. The CDR3, as DNA: TGTGCCAGTAGTACGACCTTCTCTGGAAACACCATATATTTT. Amino acids: CASSTTFSGNTIYF. Together with reference TRBV19 and TRBJ1-3, the CDR3 gives the full variable domain: DGGITQSPKYLFRKEGQNVTLSCEQNLNHDAMYWYRQDPGQGLRLIYYSQIVNDFQKGDIAEGYSVSREKKESFPLTVTSAQKNPTAFYLCASSTTFSGNTIYFGEGSWLTVV.

The V and J genes are TRBV10-2 and TRBJ1-1, with a possible D match to TRBD1 (6 bases). From germline, CDR1 is WSHSY and CDR2 SAAADI. V lost 3 bases, J lost 2 bases, and 19 bases lay in between. The CDR3 covers 17 residues. In nucleotides, the CDR3 is TGCGCCAGCAGTGACCCTCGTACTGGACAGCTAAACACTGAAGCTTTCTTT. Protein sequence: CASSDPRTGQLNTEAFF.